This passage covers 26 T cell receptor beta chains from one sample sequenced in a study of cytomegalovirus exposure and HLA in healthy donors. Primers for the PCR totalled 60 Vbeta and 13 Jbeta. Generated by immunoSEQ multiplex PCR, the TCRdb table keeps only in-frame clones and is missing some. Of roughly 200,000 clones listed, 70% to 85% are singletons. The sequenced material came from PBMCs. Source of these receptors: a woman aged 55 to 70 in good health and CMV-seropositive.

This chain joins TRBV6-5 and TRBJ2-7, with 10 bases that match TRBD1. The V gene's germline CDR1 is MNHEY and CDR2 SVGAGI. This CDR3 is built from 15 residues. V was pared by 2 bases and J by 4 bases, with 5 bases of the junction left unmatched. The CDR3 loop is CASSYVGTGDYEQYF. The CDR3 DNA reads TGTGCCAGCAGTTACGTCGGGACAGGGGATTACGAGCAGTACTTC.

This clone was picked up a small number of times. Within the sample, other DNA sequences also encode this same CDR3. The chain carries TRBV6-1 and TRBJ1-2, with 7 positions matching TRBD1. J was trimmed by 4 bases and V by 4 bases; bases with no gene match: 3. CDR1 and CDR2 (germline): MNHNS, SASEGT. This CDR3 is 13 amino acids long. The CDR3 sequence: CASSAGQSYGYTF. The CDR3 DNA is TGTGCCAGCAGTGCGGGACAGTCCTATGGCTACACCTTC.

The chain carries TRBV5-1 and TRBJ2-7; 7 nucleotides line up with TRBD1. Germline CDR1 and CDR2: SGHRS and YFSETQ. Trimming removed 4 bases from V and 2 bases from J; junction bases left unmatched: 6. The CDR3 is 14 residues long. The CDR3 DNA reads TGCGCCAGCAGCACAGGACAGGTTCCCTACGAGCAGTACTTC. Residues: CASSTGQVPYEQYF.

The genes are TRBV6-5 and TRBJ2-7; D is perhaps TRBD1 (6 bases). The ends were cut back, 8 bases at V and 3 bases at J, with 17 bases in the middle. The CDR3 length is 14 residues. Germline assignment: CDR1 MNHEY and CDR2 SVGAGI. CDR3 in DNA: TGTGCCAGCGCCAGGGGCATAGGGGACTACGAGCAGTACTTC. Translation gives CASARGIGDYEQYF.

This chain uses TRBV28 with TRBJ1-3; D perhaps matches TRBD1 (5 bases). The germline V and J ends were trimmed by 7 bases and 5 bases, with 9 bases remaining between them. Germline V gives CDR1 MDHEN, CDR2 SYDVKM. This CDR3 contains 12 residues. CDR3: CASTAGRNTIYF. CDR3 in DNA: TGTGCCAGCACGGCAGGGAGAAACACCATATATTTT.

The chain couples TRBV27 to TRBJ2-7, with TRBD2 matching over 8 bases. The CDR3 has 14 residues. Trimming cost V 7 bases and J 3 bases; bases outside gene matches: 8. Germline CDR1 is MNHEY and CDR2 is SMNVEV (reference sequence). In DNA form, the CDR3 reads TGTGCCAGCACTCTCCGGGGGGGATACTACGAGCAGTACTTC. This translates into CASTLRGGYYEQYF.

The chain links TRBV5-1 to TRBJ2-5; perhaps TRBD1 as D (6 bases). The better agreement between TRBJ2-7 and the DNA end casts doubt on the J call. Germline V gene sequence: CDR1 SGHRS, CDR2 YFSETQ. The CDR3 covers 12 residues. CDR3 region: CASMGRGYEQYF. In DNA, the CDR3 is TGCGCCAGCATGGGCAGGGGCTACGAGCAGTACTTC.

This chain joins TRBV6-5 and TRBJ1-2; no reliable D call. V dropped 6 bases and J dropped 2 bases, with 10 bases sitting between them. From germline, CDR1 is MNHEY and CDR2 SVGAGI. The CDR3 consists of 13 residues. The CDR3 protein is CASRYSENYGYTF. CDR3 nucleotides: TGTGCCAGCAGGTACAGCGAGAACTATGGCTACACCTTC.

This chain joins TRBV7-2 and TRBJ2-7; possible D gene TRBD1, 7 bases. Germline CDR1 and CDR2: SGHTA and FQGNSA. V was shortened by 1 base and J by 5 bases, with 15 bases between the two germline ends. The CDR3 loop spans 15 amino acids. The CDR3 DNA reads as TGTGCCAGCAGCTTAGGCGGGACAGCCACCAACGAGCAGTACTTC. Protein sequence: CASSLGGTATNEQYF.

This clone was observed once. The gene calls are TRBV6-6 and TRBJ1-1, with 9 bases aligning to TRBD1. CDR3 size: 15 residues. Germline-derived CDR1 and CDR2 are MNHNY and SVGAGI (reference sequence). The V segment lost 6 bases and the J segment 3 bases; nucleotides outside the gene matches: 8. DNA for the CDR3: TGTGCCAGCAGCCCTACAGGGGGCGATGACACTGAAGCTTTCTTT. Protein product: CASSPTGGDDTEAFF.

This clone appeared a few times. The rearrangement uses TRBV30 and TRBJ1-2, with a tentative D call TRBD1 (6 bases). The CDR3 extends over 14 amino acids. Germline loops: CDR1 GTSNPN, CDR2 SVGIG (reference sequence). The germline V and J ends were trimmed by 0 bases and 6 bases, with 14 bases remaining between them. In DNA form, the CDR3 reads TGTGCCTGGAGTGTACGTCTGGGGGCCGATGGCTACACCTTC. Its protein product is CAWSVRLGADGYTF.

This clone was recorded once. V gene TRBV5-1 combines with J gene TRBJ2-7; the match to TRBD1 covers 10 bases. V trimming: 8 bases; J trimming: 3 bases; junction bases outside the gene matches: 11. The CDR3 is 15 residues long. Germline V lookup: CDR1 SGHRS, CDR2 YFSETQ. The DNA of the CDR3 is TGCGCCAGTATGGAGGGCGGGACAGGGGTCTACGAGCAGTACTTC. Translation gives CASMEGGTGVYEQYF.

J is TRBJ1-1 and V is TRBV5-1; TRBD1 matches at 9 bases. CDR3 length: 16 residues. CDR1 and CDR2 (germline): SGHRS, YFSETQ. Trimming took 4 bases from V and 2 from J; bases not matched to a gene: 9. CDR3 coding DNA: TGCGCCAGCAGCCGAGGAAGGACAGGGGAAAACACTGAAGCTTTCTTT. Amino acid sequence: CASSRGRTGENTEAFF.

This clone was seen once. The V call is TRBV30, the J call TRBJ2-1; 10 positions match TRBD1. The CDR3 has 15 residues. The germline CDR1 and CDR2 sequences are GTSNPN and SVGIG (reference sequence). With V trimmed by 0 bases and J by 2 bases, 1 base remained unmatched. CDR3 residues: CAWSVGQGAYNEQFF. The CDR3 coding sequence is TGTGCCTGGAGTGTCGGACAGGGGGCCTACAATGAGCAGTTCTTC.

J is TRBJ2-7 and V is TRBV7-2, with TRBD1 matching 8 bases. Germline-derived CDR1 and CDR2 are SGHTA and FQGNSA. The CDR3 runs 14 residues. The ends lost 5 bases at V and 3 bases at J; junction bases unmatched: 6. Here the CDR3 reads CASSPRTGSYEQYF. In DNA form, the CDR3 reads TGTGCCAGCAGCCCCCGGACAGGGAGCTACGAGCAGTACTTC. The whole variable domain, remainder taken from reference TRBV7-2 and TRBJ2-7, is GAGVSQSPSNKVTEKGKDVELRCDPISGHTALYWYRQSLGQGLEFLIYFQGNSAPDKSGLPSDRFSAERTGGSVSTLTIQRTQQEDSAVYLCASSPRTGSYEQYFGPGTRLTVT.

CDR3 in amino acids: CASSPPVRDGYTF. The CDR3 coding sequence is TGCGCCAGCAGCCCACCGGTAAGAGATGGCTACACCTTC. This sequence joins TRBV5-1 and TRBJ1-2; unclear D gene. Germline-derived CDR1 and CDR2 are SGHRS and YFSETQ. The V end lost 4 bases, the J end lost 6 bases, and 13 bases lay between the germline ends. The CDR3 covers 13 residues.

The genes are TRBV10-3 and TRBJ2-7, with TRBD2 as a possible D gene (7 bases). V was cut by 3 bases and J by 2 bases, with 20 bases left in between. The CDR3 extends over 17 amino acids. Germline V gene lookup returns CDR1 ENHRY and CDR2 SYGVKD. The CDR3 coding sequence is TGTGCCATCAGTGACCGGTGGGGGGGCCTAGCACCCTACGAGCAGTACTTC. It translates to CAISDRWGGLAPYEQYF.

J is TRBJ1-4 and V is TRBV2, with TRBD1 as a possible D gene (5 bases). Germline V gives CDR1 SNHLY, CDR2 FYNNEI. CDR3 length: 16 residues. The V and J ends lost 3 bases and 8 bases respectively, with 19 bases between them. The CDR3 sequence: CASSDGRGRDREKLFF. CDR3 bases: TGTGCCAGCAGTGACGGGAGGGGCAGGGATAGGGAAAAACTGTTTTTT.

A remark on this clone: The germline gene is not matched at one end of the junction; a read error may be the cause. The J gene is TRBJ1-6, the V gene TRBV11-3; no definite D call. This CDR3 has 14 residues. The germline V gene has CDR1 SGHNT and CDR2 YENEEA. The chain's CDR3 is CASSSGSPNSPLPF. CDR3 in DNA: TGTGCCAGCAGCTCGGGATCTCCGAATTCACCCCTCCCCTTT.

This clone has only one observation. This chain uses TRBV6-1 with TRBJ1-6, with D unresolved. The V end lost 6 bases, the J end lost 7 bases, and 10 bases lay between the germline ends. This CDR3 spans 13 amino acids. CDR1 is MNHNS and CDR2 is SASEGT in the germline V gene. The CDR3 here is CASSGKMNSPLHF. The CDR3 coding sequence is TGTGCCAGCAGCGGGAAAATGAATTCACCCCTCCACTTT.

Here the CDR3 reads CASSPGQGAYEQYF. In DNA form, the CDR3 reads TGCGCCAGCAGCCCAGGACAGGGGGCCTACGAGCAGTACTTC. The rearrangement joins TRBV4-3 to TRBJ2-7, with 10 bases lining up with TRBD1. The V and J ends lost 4 bases and 2 bases, in that order; junction bases with no gene match: 2. CDR3 length: 14 amino acids. The germline gives CDR1 LGHNA, CDR2 YSLEER.

The CDR3 sequence: CASITDRRSYNEQFF. The CDR3 DNA is TGTGCCAGCATCACGGACAGGCGCTCCTACAATGAGCAGTTCTTC. The chain is built from TRBV6-1 and TRBJ2-1, with 7 nucleotides matching TRBD1. Germline CDR1 and CDR2: MNHNS and SASEGT. With V trimmed by 7 bases and J by 0 bases, 6 bases remained unmatched. The CDR3 loop spans 15 amino acids.

In its sample, this clone was seen a few times. The V call is TRBV5-4, the J call TRBJ1-3, with D possibly TRBD1 on 5 matching bases. CDR1 is SGHNT, CDR2 YYREEE, per germline (reference sequence). This CDR3 has 16 residues. With 0 bases removed from V and 0 bases from J, the gap between germline ends came to 10 bases. The CDR3 nucleotides read TGTGCCAGCAGCTTGGACCAGGGACTCTCTGGAAACACCATATATTTT. It yields the protein CASSLDQGLSGNTIYF.

The chain couples TRBV6-5 to TRBJ1-1; TRBD1 is a possible D gene (6 bases). V gave up 2 bases and J gave up 5 bases, with 15 bases separating them. The germline V gene has CDR1 MNHEY and CDR2 SVGAGI. CDR3 length: 15 residues. The DNA of the CDR3 is TGTGCCAGCAGTTACCATACAGGGCCGCGGACTGAAGCTTTCTTT. Its translation is CASSYHTGPRTEAFF.

Here the CDR3 reads CASWGGSGTLETQYF. CDR3 nucleotide sequence: TGTGCCAGCTGGGGGGGTTCGGGGACCTTGGAGACCCAGTACTTC. V usage is TRBV6-5 and J usage is TRBJ2-5; 7 positions agree with TRBD2. The CDR3 has 15 amino acids. The V gene end was trimmed by 8 bases and the J gene end by 5 bases; junction bases not matched to a gene: 14. Germline CDR1 reads MNHEY; CDR2 reads SVGAGI.

This clone was observed a single time. The chain recombines TRBV2 with TRBJ2-7, with 7 bases that match TRBD2. Germline V gene lookup returns CDR1 SNHLY and CDR2 FYNNEI. Losses at the gene ends were 8 bases for V and 0 bases for J; bases not matched to a gene: 10. This CDR3 spans 15 amino acids. Here the CDR3 reads CASLPSAGSSYEQYF. The CDR3 DNA follows: TGTGCCAGCTTACCCTCAGCGGGATCCTCCTACGAGCAGTACTTC.